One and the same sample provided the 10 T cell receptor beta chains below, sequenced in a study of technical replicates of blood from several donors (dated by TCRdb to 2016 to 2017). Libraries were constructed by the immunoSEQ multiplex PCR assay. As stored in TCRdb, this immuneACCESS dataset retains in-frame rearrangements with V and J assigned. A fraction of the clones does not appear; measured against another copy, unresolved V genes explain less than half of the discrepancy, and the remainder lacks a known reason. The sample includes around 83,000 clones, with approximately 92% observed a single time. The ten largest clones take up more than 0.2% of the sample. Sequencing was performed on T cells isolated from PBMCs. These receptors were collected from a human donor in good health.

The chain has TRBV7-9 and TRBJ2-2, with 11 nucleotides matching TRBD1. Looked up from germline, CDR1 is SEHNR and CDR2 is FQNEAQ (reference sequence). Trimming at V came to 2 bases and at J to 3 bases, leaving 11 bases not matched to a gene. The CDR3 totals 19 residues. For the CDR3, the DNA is TGTGCCAGCAGCTTACAGGATTTCGAGGGACAGGGGGACACCGGGGAGCTGTTTTTT. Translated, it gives CASSLQDFEGQGDTGELFF.

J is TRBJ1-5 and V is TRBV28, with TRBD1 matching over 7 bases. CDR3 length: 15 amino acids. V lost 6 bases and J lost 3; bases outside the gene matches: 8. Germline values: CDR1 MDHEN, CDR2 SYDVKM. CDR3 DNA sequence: TGTGCCAGCAGATCCACAGGGGTCTCCAATCAGCCCCAGCATTTT. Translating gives CASRSTGVSNQPQHF.

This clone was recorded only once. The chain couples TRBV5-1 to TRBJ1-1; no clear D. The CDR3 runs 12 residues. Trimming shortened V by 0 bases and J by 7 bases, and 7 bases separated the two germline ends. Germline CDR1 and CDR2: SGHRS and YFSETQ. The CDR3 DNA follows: TGCGCCAGCAGCTTGGCCGCGGATGAAGCTTTCTTT. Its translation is CASSLAADEAFF.

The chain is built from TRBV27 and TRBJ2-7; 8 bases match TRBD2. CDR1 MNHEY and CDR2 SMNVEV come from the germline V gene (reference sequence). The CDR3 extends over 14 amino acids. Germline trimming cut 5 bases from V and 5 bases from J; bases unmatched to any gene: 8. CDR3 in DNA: TGTGCCAGCAGTCCTCGGGGGGGCCTCGACGAGCAGTACTTC. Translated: CASSPRGGLDEQYF.

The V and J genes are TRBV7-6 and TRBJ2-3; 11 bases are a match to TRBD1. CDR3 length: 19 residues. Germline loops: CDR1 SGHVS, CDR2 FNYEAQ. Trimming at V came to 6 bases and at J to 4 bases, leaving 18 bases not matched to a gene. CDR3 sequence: CASSPTEWTGGFIPDTQYF. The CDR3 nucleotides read TGTGCCAGCAGTCCAACGGAGTGGACAGGGGGCTTCATACCAGATACGCAGTATTTT.

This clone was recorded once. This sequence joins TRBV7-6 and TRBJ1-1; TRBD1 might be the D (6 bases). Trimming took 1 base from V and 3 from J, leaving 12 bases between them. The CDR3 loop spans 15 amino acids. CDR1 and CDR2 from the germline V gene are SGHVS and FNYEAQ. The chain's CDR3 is CASSLEGDSDTEAFF. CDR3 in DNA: TGTGCCAGCAGCTTAGAGGGGGATAGCGACACTGAAGCTTTCTTT.

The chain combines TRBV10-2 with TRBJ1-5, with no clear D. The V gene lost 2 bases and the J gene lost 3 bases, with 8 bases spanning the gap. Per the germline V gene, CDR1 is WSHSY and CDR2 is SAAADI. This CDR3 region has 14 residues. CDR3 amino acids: CASSEGGYNQPQHF. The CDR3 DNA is TGCGCCAGCAGTGAGGGAGGGTACAATCAGCCCCAGCATTTT.

The chain's CDR3 is CASSFQPGQQSTYEQYF. The CDR3 DNA is TGCGCCAGCAGCTTTCAACCGGGACAGCAATCTACCTACGAGCAGTACTTC. The rearrangement joins TRBV5-1 to TRBJ2-7; 7 positions match TRBD1. With 2 bases clipped from V and 2 bases from J, the junction kept 13 bases outside the gene matches. Germline-derived CDR1 and CDR2 are SGHRS and YFSETQ. The CDR3 consists of 17 residues.

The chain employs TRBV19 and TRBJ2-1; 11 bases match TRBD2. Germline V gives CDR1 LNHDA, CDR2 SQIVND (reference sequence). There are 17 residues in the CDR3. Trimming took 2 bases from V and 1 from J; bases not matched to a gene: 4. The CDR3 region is CASSIPGLAASYNEQFF. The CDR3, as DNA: TGTGCCAGTAGTATACCGGGACTAGCGGCGTCCTACAATGAGCAGTTCTTC.

CDR3 bases: TGTGCCAGCAGTGAAGAGTGGAGCTCCTACAATGAGCAGTTCTTC. It translates to CASSEEWSSYNEQFF. The genes are TRBV6-1 and TRBJ2-1; D gene unclear. The CDR3 runs to 15 residues. Germline lookup yields CDR1 MNHNS and CDR2 SASEGT. Trimming took 1 base from V and 0 from J, leaving 7 bases between them.